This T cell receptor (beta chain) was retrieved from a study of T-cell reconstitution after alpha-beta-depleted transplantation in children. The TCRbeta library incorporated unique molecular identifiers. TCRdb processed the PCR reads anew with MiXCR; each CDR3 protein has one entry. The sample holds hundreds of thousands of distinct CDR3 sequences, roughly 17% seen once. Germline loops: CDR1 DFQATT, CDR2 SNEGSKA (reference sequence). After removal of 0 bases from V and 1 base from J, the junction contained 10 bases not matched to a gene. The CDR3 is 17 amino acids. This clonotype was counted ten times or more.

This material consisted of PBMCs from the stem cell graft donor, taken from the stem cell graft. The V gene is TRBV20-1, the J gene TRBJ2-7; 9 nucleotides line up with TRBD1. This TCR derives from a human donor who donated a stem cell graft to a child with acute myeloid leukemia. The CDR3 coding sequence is TGCAGTGCTAGAGATATGAGACAGGGGGATCGGTCCTACGAGCAGTACGTC. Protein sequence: CSARDMRQGDRSYEQYV.